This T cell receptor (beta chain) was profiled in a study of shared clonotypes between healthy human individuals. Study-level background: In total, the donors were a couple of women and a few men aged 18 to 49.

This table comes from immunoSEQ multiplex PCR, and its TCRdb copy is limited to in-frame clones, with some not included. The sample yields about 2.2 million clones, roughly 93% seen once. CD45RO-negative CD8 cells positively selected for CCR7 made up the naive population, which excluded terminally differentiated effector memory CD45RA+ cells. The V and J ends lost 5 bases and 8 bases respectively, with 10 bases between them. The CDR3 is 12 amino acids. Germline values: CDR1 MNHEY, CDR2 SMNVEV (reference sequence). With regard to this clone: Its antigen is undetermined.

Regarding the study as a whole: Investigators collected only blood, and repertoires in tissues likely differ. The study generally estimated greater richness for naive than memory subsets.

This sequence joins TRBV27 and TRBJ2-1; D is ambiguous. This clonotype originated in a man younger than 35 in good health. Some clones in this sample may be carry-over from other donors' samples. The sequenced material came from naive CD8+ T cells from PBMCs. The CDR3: CASSPSNDEQFF. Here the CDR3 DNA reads TGTGCCAGCAGTCCGTCGAACGATGAGCAGTTCTTC.